These 24 T cell receptor beta chains came from one sample sequenced in a study of blood T cell repertoires in COVID-19. The assay was immunoSEQ multiplex PCR, and TCRdb's table has in-frame clones only and misses some. The sample carries about 200,000 clones, approximately 81% recorded once. The specimen sequenced was peripheral blood. These TCRs come from a woman over 75 with acute or convalescent COVID-19.

CDR3 region: CASTFGRENYGYTF. For the CDR3, the DNA is TGTGCCAGCACCTTCGGGAGGGAAAACTATGGCTACACCTTC. V is TRBV7-2 and J is TRBJ1-2, with unresolved D. Germline V CDR1 and CDR2: SGHTA, FQGNSA. Between the trimmed V and J ends, which lost 7 bases and 2 bases, there was a span of 14 bases. CDR3 length: 14 amino acids.

The CDR3: CASSFPAGVSSEQYF. The DNA for the CDR3 is TGCGCCAGCAGCTTCCCCGCGGGGGTTTCGAGCGAGCAGTACTTC. V gene TRBV5-1 combines with J gene TRBJ2-7, with TRBD2 identical over 7 bases. J lost 6 bases, V lost 2 bases, and 11 bases had no gene match. The CDR3 runs to 15 residues. CDR1 is SGHRS, CDR2 YFSETQ, per germline.

The chain couples TRBV29-1 to TRBJ1-2; the D gene is possibly TRBD1 (5 bases). The CDR3 spans 12 residues. Trimming stripped 6 bases from V and 8 bases from J, with 16 bases between. Germline lookup yields CDR1 SQVTM and CDR2 ANQGSEA. DNA for the CDR3: TGCAGCGTGGGCCAGGGTTTAGGCGGCTACACCTTC. As protein: CSVGQGLGGYTF.

This sequence joins TRBV7-3 and TRBJ2-1; 7 bases map to TRBD1. V shed 2 bases, J shed 0 bases, and the junction held 1 base outside the gene matches. The CDR3 is 15 residues long. Germline CDR1 and CDR2: SGHTA and FQGTGA. CDR3 nucleotides: TGTGCCAGCAGCTTACGACAGGGCTCCTACAATGAGCAGTTCTTC. Translation gives CASSLRQGSYNEQFF.

J is TRBJ2-7 and V is TRBV2; D might be TRBD2 (5 bases). The CDR3 consists of 11 residues. Germline CDR1 SNHLY, CDR2 FYNNEI. Trimming cost V 8 bases and J 6 bases, with 11 bases left between them. Here the CDR3 DNA reads TGTGCCAGCTACCGGGGTCGCGAGCAGTACTTC. This gives the protein CASYRGREQYF.

This clone was recorded once. The chain recombines TRBV15 with TRBJ1-4; possibly TRBD1 for D (5 bases). This CDR3 has 12 amino acids. The germline gives CDR1 LNHNV, CDR2 YYDKDF (reference sequence). The V and J ends lost 8 bases and 8 bases respectively, with 12 bases between them. CDR3 DNA sequence: TGTGCCACCGAGAGTCGACAGGAAAAACTGTTTTTT. Its translation is CATESRQEKLFF.

The genes are TRBV24-1 and TRBJ2-1; D gene ambiguous. V was trimmed by 0 bases and J by 7 bases, leaving 15 bases between them. Germline V gene lookup returns CDR1 KGHDR and CDR2 SFDVKD. This CDR3 region has 16 residues. DNA of the CDR3: TGTGCCACCAGTGATTTGGACTCCCTCCCGACGAATGAGCAGTTCTTC. Its protein is CATSDLDSLPTNEQFF.

Only one count was recorded for this clone. This chain connects TRBV12-3 or TRBV12-4 to TRBJ1-2; 7 bases agree with TRBD1. This CDR3 is built from 13 residues. Trimming cost V 6 bases and J 6 bases; bases outside gene matches: 7. This CDR3 reads CASSYQGVNGYTF. CDR3 DNA sequence: TGTGCCAGCAGCTATCAGGGGGTTAATGGCTACACCTTC.

The chain has TRBV6-5 and TRBJ2-7; 12 nucleotides agree with TRBD2. CDR1 is MNHEY, CDR2 SVGAGI, per germline. The trim removed 4 bases at V and 5 bases at J, leaving 6 bases unmatched. The CDR3 spans 15 residues. This CDR3 is CASSFSTSGRDEQYF. The CDR3 DNA reads as TGTGCCAGCAGTTTCTCGACTAGCGGGAGAGACGAGCAGTACTTC.

This clone has a handful of counts. The chain recombines TRBV28 with TRBJ1-1, with D possibly matching TRBD1 (6 bases). V gave up 8 bases and J gave up 3 bases, with 22 bases separating them. CDR1 is MDHEN and CDR2 is SYDVKM in the germline V gene. CDR3 length: 16 residues. The CDR3 here is CASSGHLSFGDTEAFF. The CDR3 DNA is TGTGCCAGCTCGGGACATCTCAGCTTCGGCGACACTGAAGCTTTCTTT.

The chain couples TRBV27 to TRBJ2-1, with TRBD1 matching over 8 bases. V trimming: 7 bases; J trimming: 6 bases; junction bases outside the gene matches: 11. The germline CDR1 and CDR2 sequences are MNHEY and SMNVEV (reference sequence). The CDR3 is made up of 15 amino acids. CDR3 coding DNA: TGTGCCAGCAATCCCTTGGACAGGGTGGGCAATGAGCAGTTCTTC. The encoded protein is CASNPLDRVGNEQFF.

The chain employs TRBV12-3 or TRBV12-4 and TRBJ1-2; D gene ambiguous. The length of the CDR3 is 13 residues. V shed 6 bases and J shed 0 bases, with 8 bases lying between them. The CDR3 sequence: CASSGRTNYGYTF. The CDR3 coding sequence is TGTGCCAGCAGCGGGAGGACTAACTATGGCTACACCTTC.

The rearrangement uses TRBV28 and TRBJ1-5; tentatively, D is TRBD1 (5 bases). This CDR3 region has 18 residues. Germline V gives CDR1 MDHEN, CDR2 SYDVKM. The V end lost 4 bases, the J end lost 1 base, and 20 bases lay between the germline ends. CDR3: CASSSPSRGMRSNQPQHF. For the CDR3, the DNA is TGTGCCAGCAGTTCCCCTTCCCGGGGGATGAGGAGCAATCAGCCCCAGCATTTT.

V gene TRBV19 combines with J gene TRBJ2-1, with 15 bases aligning to TRBD2. Trimming cost V 10 bases and J 4 bases; bases outside gene matches: 23. The CDR3 sequence is 21 residues long. CDR1 and CDR2 (germline): LNHDA, SQIVND (reference sequence). The CDR3 loop is CATRGGLAGGWVSTGYNEQFF. As DNA, the CDR3 is TGTGCCACCCGCGGGGGACTAGCGGGAGGATGGGTATCTACGGGGTACAATGAGCAGTTCTTC.

This chain uses TRBV28 with TRBJ1-1; possibly TRBD1 for D (5 bases). Germline CDR1 is MDHEN and CDR2 is SYDVKM. The CDR3 length is 15 residues. Deletions cut 6 bases from V and 5 bases from J, with 19 bases between. The DNA for the CDR3 is TGTGCCAGCAGGGTAACAGGAAAACGAAGGACTGAAGCTTTCTTT. Residues: CASRVTGKRRTEAFF.

V gene TRBV29-1 combines with J gene TRBJ1-4; the D is unclear. The germline gives CDR1 SQVTM, CDR2 ANQGSEA. Trimming pared 4 bases from V and 0 bases from J, leaving 6 bases between. CDR3 size: 13 residues. The CDR3 protein is CSVVAATNEKLFF. The CDR3 nucleotides are TGCAGCGTTGTGGCAGCAACTAATGAAAAACTGTTTTTT. Together with reference TRBV29-1 and TRBJ1-4, the CDR3 gives the full variable domain: SAVISQKPSRDICQRGTSLTIQCQVDSQVTMMFWYRQQPGQSLTLIATANQGSEATYESGFVIDKFPISRPNLTFSTLTVSNMSPEDSSIYLCSVVAATNEKLFFGSGTQLSVL.

Points on this clone: The sample contains more than one DNA sequence encoding this CDR3. The rearrangement uses TRBV18 and TRBJ2-5; TRBD1 is a possible D gene (6 bases). This CDR3 has 13 residues. The germline gives CDR1 KGHSH, CDR2 LQKENI. Trimming stripped 3 bases from V and 2 bases from J, with 7 bases between. The CDR3 DNA sequence: TGTGCCAGCTCACCGGACAGACAAGAGACCCAGTACTTC. Residues: CASSPDRQETQYF.

This sequence joins TRBV6-1 and TRBJ2-7; D gene ambiguous. The germline V gene encodes CDR1 MNHNS and CDR2 SASEGT. This CDR3 has 14 amino acids. V gave up 0 bases and J gave up 3 bases, with 9 bases separating them. CDR3 region: CASSEAWRLYEQYF. CDR3 DNA sequence: TGTGCCAGCAGTGAAGCGTGGCGACTCTACGAGCAGTACTTC.

This clone was found once. This chain links TRBV5-1 with TRBJ1-3; D call uncertain. This CDR3 has 14 amino acids. Deletions cut 6 bases from V and 2 bases from J, with 12 bases between. Germline loops: CDR1 SGHRS, CDR2 YFSETQ. CDR3 sequence (DNA): TGCGCCAGCAAGGAGGCCCTAACTGGAAACACCATATATTTT. It codes for CASKEALTGNTIYF.

This clone was counted a single time. This chain connects TRBV6-1 to TRBJ2-1; maybe TRBD1 (5 bases). CDR1 is MNHNS, CDR2 SASEGT, per germline. This CDR3 spans 18 amino acids. The V end was cut by 4 bases, the J end by 4 bases, with 23 bases between. The CDR3 region has the DNA TGTGCCAGCAGTGGCTCCCCCTCCAGGGCGGCCGCATACAATGAGCAGTTCTTC. It encodes CASSGSPSRAAAYNEQFF.

The chain is built from TRBV5-5 and TRBJ2-3; a possible D gene is TRBD2 (5 bases). Trimming removed 0 bases at V and 1 base at J, with 15 bases between. CDR1 SGHKS and CDR2 YYEKEE come from the germline V gene (reference sequence). This CDR3 has 17 amino acids. CDR3 amino acids: CASSLARTRGRTDTQYF. CDR3 sequence (DNA): TGTGCCAGCAGCTTGGCCCGGACTCGTGGCCGCACAGATACGCAGTATTTT.

V and J are TRBV7-8 and TRBJ1-2, with 12 bases identical to TRBD1. Germline V gives CDR1 SGHVS, CDR2 FQNEAQ. This CDR3 is 16 amino acids long. The ends lost 3 bases at V and 6 bases at J; junction bases unmatched: 8. In DNA, the CDR3 is TGTGCCAGCAGCTTGCCGGGACAGGGGGCGAACGATGGCTACACCTTC. This gives the protein CASSLPGQGANDGYTF.

This chain uses TRBV5-1 with TRBJ1-4; 7 bases are shared with TRBD1. CDR3 size: 14 residues. Germline V CDR1 and CDR2: SGHRS, YFSETQ. The J segment lost 3 bases and the V segment lost 4 bases, leaving 3 bases of the junction unmatched. This CDR3 reads CASSPGQSNEKLFF. As DNA, the CDR3 is TGCGCCAGCAGCCCGGGACAGTCTAATGAAAAACTGTTTTTT.

This chain uses TRBV28 with TRBJ1-2; 10 bases match TRBD1. CDR3 length equals 15 residues. V lost 4 bases, J lost 4 bases, and 6 bases stayed unmatched. Germline CDR1 reads MDHEN; CDR2 reads SYDVKM. The CDR3 loop is CASSSPRTGGYGYTF. In DNA, the CDR3 is TGTGCCAGCAGTTCTCCCCGGACAGGGGGCTATGGCTACACCTTC.